Listed here are 14 T cell receptor beta chains from one sample, sequenced in a study of cytomegalovirus exposure and HLA in healthy donors. The PCR employed 60 Vbeta primers together with 13 Jbeta primers. The protocol was immunoSEQ multiplex PCR, while the TCRdb copy is restricted to in-frame clones and leaves out a portion. The table lists around 92,000 clones, roughly four fifths of them singletons. The sequenced sample was PBMCs. The receptor set was obtained from a human donor in good health.

This clone appeared a single time. This chain connects TRBV6-5 to TRBJ1-6; D is unresolved. Trimming pared 2 bases from V and 5 bases from J, leaving 7 bases between. This CDR3 is 14 amino acids long. CDR1 and CDR2 (germline): MNHEY, SVGAGI. This chain's CDR3 is CASSYDTNNSPLHF. The CDR3 DNA reads TGTGCCAGCAGTTACGACACCAATAATTCACCCCTCCACTTT.

This clone was picked up a small number of times. The chain links TRBV15 to TRBJ2-7, with 13 positions matching TRBD2. This CDR3 has 14 residues. V shed 1 base and J 7 bases; nucleotides not matched to a gene: 1. Looked up from germline, CDR1 is LNHNV and CDR2 is YYDKDF (reference sequence). CDR3 amino acids: CATSRAGLAGEQYF. The CDR3 region has the DNA TGTGCCACCAGCAGAGCGGGACTAGCGGGAGAGCAGTACTTC.

The rearrangement joins TRBV4-1 to TRBJ2-1; tentative D call: TRBD1 (6 bases). Trimming pared 2 bases from V and 2 bases from J, leaving 13 bases between. The CDR3 runs to 16 residues. Germline V lookup: CDR1 MGHRA, CDR2 YSYEKL. This CDR3 is CASSQQPGQPYNEQFF. DNA for the CDR3: TGCGCCAGCAGCCAACAGCCGGGACAACCCTACAATGAGCAGTTCTTC.

The chain is built from TRBV9 and TRBJ2-2, with D possibly matching TRBD1 (5 bases). Germline V gene lookup returns CDR1 SGDLS and CDR2 YYNGEE. Trimming took off 2 bases at V and 6 bases at J, with 5 bases between the two ends. The CDR3 has 12 residues. This CDR3 reads CASSVRAGELFF. The CDR3 DNA reads TGTGCCAGCAGCGTCAGGGCCGGGGAGCTGTTTTTT.

The V and J genes are TRBV25-1 and TRBJ2-7, with a possible D match to TRBD2 (6 bases). The germline CDR1 and CDR2 sequences are MGHDK and SYGVNS. The CDR3 extends over 13 amino acids. V was cut by 5 bases and J by 0 bases, with 8 bases left in between. The CDR3 DNA is TGTGCCAGCAGTAGCGGGTACTCCTACGAGCAGTACTTC. Translated: CASSSGYSYEQYF.

The chain employs TRBV10-1 and TRBJ2-5; no reliable D call. The germline V and J ends were trimmed by 0 bases and 5 bases, with 4 bases remaining between them. This CDR3 has 12 residues. The germline V gene has CDR1 WNHNN and CDR2 SYGVQD (reference sequence). The CDR3 region is CASSESGETQYF. DNA of the CDR3: TGCGCCAGCAGTGAGTCCGGGGAGACCCAGTACTTC.

CDR3 protein: CAIRAAGGRAGEQYF. DNA for the CDR3: TGTGCCATCAGGGCCGCTGGGGGGAGGGCCGGCGAGCAGTACTTC. The chain joins TRBV10-3 to TRBJ2-7, with TRBD2 identical over 7 bases. CDR1 is ENHRY, CDR2 SYGVKD, per germline. Trimming at V came to 6 bases and at J to 6 bases, leaving 14 bases not matched to a gene. This CDR3 is built from 15 residues.

The rearrangement links TRBV7-8 to TRBJ2-2; 11 nucleotides line up with TRBD1. V dropped 5 bases and J dropped 3; count of bases not matched to a gene: 8. The germline V gene has CDR1 SGHVS and CDR2 FQNEAQ. The CDR3 covers 17 residues. The CDR3 here is CASSAQGQGAYTGELFF. DNA of the CDR3: TGTGCCAGCAGCGCCCAAGGACAGGGGGCTTACACCGGGGAGCTGTTTTTT.

The chain employs TRBV6-5 and TRBJ2-2; perhaps TRBD2 as D (6 bases). Germline V lookup: CDR1 MNHEY, CDR2 SVGAGI. The CDR3 is made up of 15 amino acids. V lost 5 bases, J lost 3 bases, and 13 bases lay in between. CDR3 amino acids: CASSQGGVDTGELFF. DNA for the CDR3: TGTGCCAGCAGTCAAGGCGGGGTCGACACCGGGGAGCTGTTTTTT.

This clone was recorded a few times. Here the CDR3 DNA reads TGTGCCAGCAGCACACAGGGGGATCAGCCCCAGCATTTT. Its protein product is CASSTQGDQPQHF. The chain employs TRBV5-4 and TRBJ1-5; TRBD1 aligns across 8 bases. Germline lookup yields CDR1 SGHNT and CDR2 YYREEE (reference sequence). This CDR3 contains 13 residues. V trimming: 4 bases; J trimming: 5 bases; junction bases outside the gene matches: 2.

The rearrangement uses TRBV12-5 and TRBJ1-5; possible D gene TRBD1, 5 bases. CDR3 length: 11 amino acids. Germline CDR1 and CDR2: LGHNT and FRNRAP. Trimming removed 5 bases from V and 10 bases from J, with 9 bases in between. The CDR3 region has the DNA TGTGCTAGTGGTACGGGGGGTCCCCAGCATTTT. Its protein is CASGTGGPQHF.

This clone has more than one count but fewer than ten. The chain joins TRBV6-1 to TRBJ2-1; 10 bases fit TRBD1. V was pared by 5 bases and J by 2 bases, with 6 bases of the junction left unmatched. The CDR3 runs to 16 residues. CDR1 is MNHNS and CDR2 is SASEGT in the germline V gene. This CDR3 is CASSKEGTGAYNEQFF. The CDR3 DNA reads as TGTGCCAGCAGTAAAGAAGGGACAGGGGCCTACAATGAGCAGTTCTTC.

The chain recombines TRBV7-6 with TRBJ2-2; TRBD1 matches at 12 bases. This CDR3 has 15 residues. The ends lost 5 bases at V and 7 bases at J; junction bases unmatched: 5. The germline CDR1 and CDR2 sequences are SGHVS and FNYEAQ. The CDR3 DNA follows: TGTGCCAGCAGCCAGGGGACAGGGGGCTTCGGGGAGCTGTTTTTT. This codes for CASSQGTGGFGELFF.

The chain has TRBV2 and TRBJ1-5; D remains unclear. The CDR3 consists of 14 residues. Trimming removed 2 bases from V and 6 bases from J, with 11 bases in between. The germline V gene has CDR1 SNHLY and CDR2 FYNNEI. Here the CDR3 reads CASSEMGRGQPQHF. The CDR3, as DNA: TGTGCCAGCAGTGAAATGGGTCGGGGTCAGCCCCAGCATTTT.